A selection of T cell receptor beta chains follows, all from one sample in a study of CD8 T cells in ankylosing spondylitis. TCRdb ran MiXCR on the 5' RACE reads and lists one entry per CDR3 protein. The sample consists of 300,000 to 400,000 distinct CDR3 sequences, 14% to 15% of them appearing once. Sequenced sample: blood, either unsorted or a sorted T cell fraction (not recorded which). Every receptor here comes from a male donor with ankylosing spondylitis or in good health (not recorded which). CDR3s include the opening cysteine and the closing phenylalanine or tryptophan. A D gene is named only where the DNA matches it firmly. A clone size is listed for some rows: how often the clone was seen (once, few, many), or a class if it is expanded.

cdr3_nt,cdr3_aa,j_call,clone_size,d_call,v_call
TGTGCCAGCAGTTCCCTAATGAACACTGAAGCTTTCTTT,CASSSLMNTEAFF,TRBJ1-1,few,NA,TRBV12-3/TRBV12-4
TGCGCCAGCAGCCAAGAACCACAGGCTAGCGGGAGAGCTGATACGCAGTATTTT,CASSQEPQASGRADTQYF,TRBJ2-3,NA,TRBD2,TRBV4-1
TGTGCCAGCAGCCAAGTCCTCCAAGCTAACTATGGCTACACCTTC,CASSQVLQANYGYTF,TRBJ1-2,few,NA,TRBV3-1
TGTGCCAGCAGTGAACGGGCGGTCTATGGCTACACCTTC,CASSERAVYGYTF,TRBJ1-2,few,NA,TRBV25-1
TGTGCCAGCAGTGAACTAGCGGGAGGAAACAATGAGCAGTTCTTC,CASSELAGGNNEQFF,TRBJ2-1,NA,TRBD2,TRBV6-1
TGCGCCAGCAGCCCCGGGACGCCTACCTACGAGCAGTACTTC,CASSPGTPTYEQYF,TRBJ2-7,many,NA,TRBV5-1
TGTGCCAGCTCCTTTGACAGGGGGCCGTACGAGCAGTACTTC,CASSFDRGPYEQYF,TRBJ2-7,NA,TRBD1,TRBV11-2
TGTGCCAGCAGTTTAGCGAGAAGGTCCAATGATGGAAACACCATATATTTT,CASSLARRSNDGNTIYF,TRBJ1-3,few,NA,TRBV12-3/TRBV12-4
TGCGCCAGCAGCTCCCTGGACACCGGGGAGCTGTTTTTT,CASSSLDTGELFF,TRBJ2-2,NA,NA,TRBV5-1
TGTGCCAGTAGTATTATTGCGGGGCCAGATACGCAGTATTTT,CASSIIAGPDTQYF,TRBJ2-3,few,NA,TRBV19
TGTGCCAGCAGGGGTTTCTCTGGAAACACCATATATTTT,CASRGFSGNTIYF,TRBJ1-3,many,NA,TRBV12-3/TRBV12-4